The 22 T cell receptor beta chains listed next were all sequenced from one sample in a study of technical replicates of blood from several donors. Profiled with immunoSEQ multiplex PCR; TCRdb holds only in-frame clones, not every one. This sample has 54,000 or so clones; 94% occur once, and the top ten carry 0.2% to 0.25%. The material sequenced was T cells isolated from PBMCs. Receptor source: a human donor in good health.

The CDR3 region has the DNA TGTGCCAGCAGCTACGGACTAGCGGGGCCCTACAATGAGCAGTTCTTC. It yields the protein CASSYGLAGPYNEQFF. The chain has TRBV5-4 and TRBJ2-1; TRBD2 agrees at 12 bases. The CDR3 is made up of 16 amino acids. Looked up from germline, CDR1 is SGHNT and CDR2 is YYREEE (reference sequence). With 3 bases clipped from V and 2 bases from J, the junction kept 3 bases outside the gene matches.

V and J are TRBV6-6 and TRBJ1-5; D remains unclear. Trimming left V 2 bases short and J 0 bases short, with 8 bases between. Germline V gene lookup returns CDR1 MNHNY and CDR2 SVGAGI (reference sequence). The CDR3 sequence is 15 residues long. The CDR3 sequence is CASSYGSYSNQPQHF. In nucleotides, the CDR3 is TGTGCCAGCAGTTACGGCAGTTATAGCAATCAGCCCCAGCATTTT.

V and J are TRBV18 and TRBJ1-2, with 8 bases fitting TRBD1. Per the germline V gene, CDR1 is KGHSH and CDR2 is LQKENI. J gave up 1 base and V 2 bases, and 0 bases lay outside the gene matches. This CDR3 contains 14 residues. Here the CDR3 reads CASSPGQGNYGYTF. The CDR3 DNA reads TGTGCCAGCTCACCAGGACAGGGTAACTATGGCTACACCTTC.

The gene calls are TRBV28 and TRBJ2-1, with TRBD2 as a possible D gene (6 bases). The CDR3 contains 12 residues. Germline V lookup: CDR1 MDHEN, CDR2 SYDVKM. V was pared by 3 bases and J by 9 bases, with 9 bases between. The CDR3 protein is CASSFLGGEQFF. CDR3 DNA sequence: TGTGCCAGCAGTTTCCTGGGGGGTGAGCAGTTCTTC. Based on the CDR3 plus reference TRBV28 and TRBJ2-1, the full variable domain is DVKVTQSSRYLVKRTGEKVFLECVQDMDHENMFWYRQDPGLGLRLIYFSYDVKMKEKGDIPEGYSVSREKKERFSLILESASTNQTSMYLCASSFLGGEQFFGPGTRLTVL.

This clone was counted once. This chain links TRBV29-1 with TRBJ2-7; D gene uncertain. Looked up from germline, CDR1 is SQVTM and CDR2 is ANQGSEA. The CDR3 consists of 12 residues. V was shortened by 4 bases and J by 6 bases, with 13 bases between the two germline ends. The CDR3 spells CSVVVTAGEQYF. The CDR3 nucleotides read TGCAGCGTTGTCGTCACTGCCGGCGAGCAGTACTTC.

V is TRBV10-1 and J is TRBJ2-3; 9 bases match TRBD2. The V gene end was trimmed by 3 bases and the J gene end by 2 bases; junction bases not matched to a gene: 6. Germline V lookup: CDR1 WNHNN, CDR2 SYGVQD (reference sequence). The CDR3 covers 16 residues. CDR3 nucleotides: TGCGCCAGCAGTGATGGCGGGGGGGCTTACACAGATACGCAGTATTTT. Amino acid sequence: CASSDGGGAYTDTQYF.

This sequence joins TRBV11-2 and TRBJ1-1, with D perhaps TRBD1 (6 bases). CDR1 SGHAT and CDR2 FQNNGV come from the germline V gene. Between the trimmed V and J ends, which lost 5 bases and 2 bases, there was a span of 12 bases. CDR3 size: 14 residues. The DNA for the CDR3 is TGTGCCAGCAGCCTGAACAGGGTTAACACTGAAGCTTTCTTT. Translating gives CASSLNRVNTEAFF.

The chain employs TRBV6-5 and TRBJ2-3, with D perhaps matching TRBD1 (6 bases). This CDR3 is built from 15 residues. V was pared by 5 bases and J by 0 bases, with 12 bases between. Looked up from germline, CDR1 is MNHEY and CDR2 is SVGAGI. CDR3 amino acids: CASSTPQGSTDTQYF. In DNA, the CDR3 is TGTGCCAGCAGTACCCCTCAGGGGAGCACAGATACGCAGTATTTT.

V usage is TRBV5-1 and J usage is TRBJ2-1; possibly TRBD2 for D (5 bases). V lost 1 base to trimming and J lost 0 bases, with 8 bases between them. The V gene's germline CDR1 is SGHRS and CDR2 YFSETQ. CDR3 length equals 15 residues. CDR3 sequence (DNA): TGCGCCAGCAGCTTGAAGCGGACCTCCTACAATGAGCAGTTCTTC. It specifies CASSLKRTSYNEQFF. Full variable domain (rest looked up from reference TRBV5-1 and TRBJ2-1): KAGVTQTPRYLIKTRGQQVTLSCSPISGHRSVSWYQQTPGQGLQFLFEYFSETQRNKGNFPGRFSGRQFSNSRSEMNVSTLELGDSALYLCASSLKRTSYNEQFFGPGTRLTVL.

V and J are TRBV7-9 and TRBJ2-1, with TRBD1 matching 7 bases. Germline trimming cut 6 bases from V and 3 bases from J; bases unmatched to any gene: 5. Germline V gene lookup returns CDR1 SEHNR and CDR2 FQNEAQ (reference sequence). This CDR3 has 14 residues. The CDR3 is CASRFGTDYNEQFF. Written as DNA, the CDR3 is TGTGCCAGCAGGTTCGGGACAGACTACAATGAGCAGTTCTTC.

The J gene is TRBJ2-1, the V gene TRBV29-1, with D perhaps TRBD2 (6 bases). This CDR3 is built from 14 residues. V gave up 4 bases and J gave up 4 bases, with 14 bases separating them. Germline lookup yields CDR1 SQVTM and CDR2 ANQGSEA. In DNA, the CDR3 is TGCAGCGTTGGGCCGTGGGGGGAATACAATGAGCAGTTCTTC. It specifies CSVGPWGEYNEQFF.

The V and J genes are TRBV6-5 and TRBJ2-1; the D gene is possibly TRBD1 (6 bases). Germline V lookup: CDR1 MNHEY, CDR2 SVGAGI. V lost 5 bases and J 5 bases, leaving 16 bases between the germline ends. The CDR3 totals 15 residues. The CDR3 nucleotides read TGTGCCAGCAGTCTCCAGGGGCCCGGCCACAATGAGCAGTTCTTC. This gives the protein CASSLQGPGHNEQFF.

The chain employs TRBV5-5 and TRBJ1-6; D unclear. The CDR3 is made up of 17 amino acids. The V and J ends lost 4 bases and 0 bases respectively, with 14 bases between them. The V gene's germline CDR1 is SGHKS and CDR2 YYEKEE (reference sequence). This chain's CDR3 is CASSAASLSSYNSPLHF. CDR3 sequence (DNA): TGTGCCAGCAGCGCGGCAAGCTTGAGCTCCTATAATTCACCCCTCCACTTT.

The chain has TRBV29-1 and TRBJ1-1; 9 nucleotides agree with TRBD1. The V gene end was trimmed by 6 bases and the J gene end by 7 bases; junction bases not matched to a gene: 9. The CDR3 loop spans 13 amino acids. In germline, CDR1 is SQVTM, CDR2 ANQGSEA. CDR3 DNA sequence: TGCAGCGTAACAGCGGGACAGGGAGGTGAAGCTTTCTTT. This sequence encodes CSVTAGQGGEAFF.

V and J are TRBV7-8 and TRBJ2-7; maybe TRBD1 (6 bases). The CDR3 spans 15 residues. V was trimmed by 5 bases and J by 7 bases, leaving 21 bases between them. Germline lookup yields CDR1 SGHVS and CDR2 FQNEAQ. The CDR3 nucleotides read TGTGCCAGCAGCGGACTCAGGGGCATGGGTTGGGAGCAGTACTTC. This codes for CASSGLRGMGWEQYF.

The V gene is TRBV10-3, the J gene TRBJ2-3; TRBD1 is a possible D gene (6 bases). The V gene lost 0 bases and the J gene lost 2 bases, with 12 bases spanning the gap. Looked up from germline, CDR1 is ENHRY and CDR2 is SYGVKD. The CDR3 runs 16 residues. This chain's CDR3 is CAISESATGVTDTQYF. The CDR3 DNA reads as TGTGCCATCAGTGAGTCCGCGACAGGAGTCACAGATACGCAGTATTTT.

The J gene is TRBJ1-4, the V gene TRBV5-1; 8 bases are shared with TRBD1. The CDR3 runs to 14 residues. Germline loops: CDR1 SGHRS, CDR2 YFSETQ. V shed 4 bases and J 4 bases; nucleotides not matched to a gene: 3. The CDR3 coding sequence is TGCGCCAGCAGCGTCGACAGGGGTAATGAAAAACTGTTTTTT. Its translation: CASSVDRGNEKLFF.

The chain recombines TRBV28 with TRBJ2-7; 12 positions agree with TRBD2. Germline values: CDR1 MDHEN, CDR2 SYDVKM. The CDR3 sequence is 14 residues long. Losses at the gene ends were 5 bases for V and 2 bases for J; bases not matched to a gene: 1. The CDR3 here is CASSRLAGAYEQYF. The CDR3 nucleotides are TGTGCCAGCAGTCGACTAGCGGGAGCCTACGAGCAGTACTTC.

J is TRBJ2-1 and V is TRBV5-4; 9 nucleotides line up with TRBD1. The ends lost 4 bases at V and 7 bases at J; junction bases unmatched: 6. The CDR3 has 14 residues. The germline CDR1 and CDR2 sequences are SGHNT and YYREEE (reference sequence). The CDR3 bases are TGTGCCAGCAGCCGGACAGGGGAGGTAAATGAGCAGTTCTTC. It encodes CASSRTGEVNEQFF.

The rearrangement uses TRBV18 and TRBJ2-3; D is undetermined. Germline values: CDR1 KGHSH, CDR2 LQKENI. The V end lost 1 base, the J end lost 13 bases, and 15 bases lay between the germline ends. The CDR3 runs to 13 residues. DNA for the CDR3: TGTGCCAGCTCACCACTCTCCCCAACTTTTGAGTATTTT. Amino acids: CASSPLSPTFEYF.

The rearrangement uses TRBV28 and TRBJ2-7; D is perhaps TRBD2 (5 bases). Germline V gives CDR1 MDHEN, CDR2 SYDVKM. Trimming shortened V by 6 bases and J by 2 bases, and 14 bases separated the two germline ends. The CDR3 contains 14 residues. The CDR3 protein is CASSQIALPYEQYF. The CDR3 coding sequence is TGTGCCAGCAGCCAAATAGCGCTGCCCTACGAGCAGTACTTC.

The genes are TRBV28 and TRBJ1-5; TRBD1 might be the D (5 bases). The length of the CDR3 is 16 residues. V was cut by 7 bases and J by 4 bases, with 20 bases left in between. The germline V gene encodes CDR1 MDHEN and CDR2 SYDVKM. DNA for the CDR3: TGTGCCAGCAACCCTTATGTCGGGGGGTTAAATCAGCCCCAGCATTTT. It codes for CASNPYVGGLNQPQHF. Complete variable domain (other parts from reference TRBV28 and TRBJ1-5): DVKVTQSSRYLVKRTGEKVFLECVQDMDHENMFWYRQDPGLGLRLIYFSYDVKMKEKGDIPEGYSVSREKKERFSLILESASTNQTSMYLCASNPYVGGLNQPQHFGDGTRLSIL.